What follows describes a single TCR beta chain. Its specificity is unknown. The CDR3 loop spans 14 amino acids. V lost 11 bases to trimming and J lost 4 bases; unmatched junction nucleotides: 10. Looked up from germline, CDR1 is MNHNS and CDR2 is SASEGT. The record originates from a study of cytomegalovirus exposure and HLA in healthy donors. Study-wide points: An analysis that was carried out later associated 16,951 TCR beta sequences with HLA alleles at 0.05 false discovery rate. Data from an earlier analysis indicated that most TCR beta V segments were productive either about 87% or about 30% of the time. Later analysis placed DRB1 highest and HLA-C lowest in TCR association rates, which differed by HLA locus. It was likely that a cluster of highly shared sequence variants was a sequencing artifact.

PCR used 60 Vbeta primers and 13 Jbeta primers. The assay was immunoSEQ multiplex PCR, and TCRdb's table has in-frame clones only and misses some. This table has about 90,000 clones, 62% appearing once. The sequence was obtained from a woman aged 25 to 39 in good health and CMV-seropositive. V usage is TRBV6-1 and J usage is TRBJ1-4; 7 bases are a match to TRBD1. The sequenced sample was PBMCs. The CDR3, as DNA: TGTGCCTGCGAACGGACAGGTATTAATGAAAAACTGTTTTTT. As protein: CACERTGINEKLFF.